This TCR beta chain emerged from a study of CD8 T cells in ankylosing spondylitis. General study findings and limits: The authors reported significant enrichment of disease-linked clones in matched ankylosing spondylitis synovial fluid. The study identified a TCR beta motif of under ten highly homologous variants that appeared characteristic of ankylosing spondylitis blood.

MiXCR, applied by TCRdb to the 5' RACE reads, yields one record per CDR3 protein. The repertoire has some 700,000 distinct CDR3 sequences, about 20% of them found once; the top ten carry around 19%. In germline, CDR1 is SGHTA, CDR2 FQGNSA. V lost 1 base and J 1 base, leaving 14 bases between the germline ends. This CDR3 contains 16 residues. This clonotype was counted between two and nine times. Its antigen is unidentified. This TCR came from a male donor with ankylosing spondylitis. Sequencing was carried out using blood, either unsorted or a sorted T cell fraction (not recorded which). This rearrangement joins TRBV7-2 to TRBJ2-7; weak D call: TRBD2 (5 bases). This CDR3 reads CASSLGSVTGSYEQYF. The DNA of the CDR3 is TGTGCCAGCAGCTTAGGTAGCGTGACGGGATCCTACGAGCAGTACTTC.